Many counts were recorded for the clone carrying this T cell receptor beta chain. In preparing bulk TCR libraries, previously described methods and listed TCR primers were used. TCRdb processed the PCR reads anew with MiXCR; each CDR3 protein has one entry. The data show about 330,000 distinct CDR3 sequences, about a quarter seen once. The data were taken from a study of molecular identifiers for immune sequencing clone quantification. Trimming pared 1 base from V and 0 bases from J, leaving 12 bases between. CDR3 size: 16 residues. Germline V gene data show CDR1 as SQVTM and CDR2 as ANQGSEA. This TCR was sampled from a human donor in good health. Some libraries in this study had Jurkat cell RNA spiked in. The chain couples TRBV29-1 to TRBJ2-2; D not certain. Sample: naive CD8+ T cells from blood, with Jurkat cell RNA spiked in. Subset reported: FACS-sorted CD8+CD4-CCR7+CD45RA+ naive T cells. As DNA, the CDR3 is TGCAGCGTTGAAGGAAGTACCGCTGCGAACACCGGGGAGCTGTTTTTT. Translated: CSVEGSTAANTGELFF.